Each of the 18 T cell receptor beta chains below was sequenced from the same sample in a study of blood T cell repertoires in COVID-19. Profiled with immunoSEQ multiplex PCR; TCRdb holds only in-frame clones, not every one. This repertoire shows more than 300,000 clones, more than 75% found once; its top ten account for around 4.6%. What was sequenced was PBMCs or T cells enriched from blood (not recorded which). These receptors originate from a man younger than 45 who had recovered from COVID-19.

The chain uses TRBV6-5 and TRBJ1-2, with TRBD1 matching 11 bases. Germline V gene data show CDR1 as MNHEY and CDR2 as SVGAGI. The CDR3 is made up of 15 amino acids. With V trimmed by 2 bases and J by 5 bases, 4 bases remained unmatched. The CDR3 sequence: CASSYGTGGGYGYTF. The CDR3 DNA reads as TGTGCCAGCAGTTACGGGACAGGGGGAGGGTATGGCTACACCTTC.

J is TRBJ2-7 and V is TRBV15; 7 nucleotides match TRBD2. CDR1 and CDR2 (germline): LNHNV, YYDKDF (reference sequence). The CDR3 runs to 14 residues. The V gene end was trimmed by 6 bases and the J gene end by 5 bases; junction bases not matched to a gene: 10. The chain's CDR3 is CATRLTSVLDEQYF. CDR3 bases: TGTGCCACCAGGCTTACTAGCGTTCTCGACGAGCAGTACTTC.

V and J are TRBV15 and TRBJ1-2; D remains unclear. V was trimmed by 4 bases and J by 9 bases, leaving 15 bases between them. Per germline, CDR1 LNHNV and CDR2 YYDKDF (reference sequence). The CDR3 covers 13 residues. This chain's CDR3 is CATSMSAGKRYTF. The CDR3 region has the DNA TGTGCCACCAGCATGAGTGCGGGGAAGCGCTACACCTTC.

V is TRBV30 and J is TRBJ1-1; D unclear. Trimming cost V 2 bases and J 2 bases, with 6 bases left between them. Germline V gene data show CDR1 as GTSNPN and CDR2 as SVGIG (reference sequence). The CDR3 extends over 12 amino acids. CDR3 region: CAWSYGNTEAFF. For the CDR3, the DNA is TGTGCCTGGAGTTATGGCAACACTGAAGCTTTCTTT.

The gene calls are TRBV19 and TRBJ1-5; TRBD1 matches 8 bases. Trimming removed 7 bases from V and 0 bases from J; junction bases left unmatched: 11. CDR1 LNHDA and CDR2 SQIVND come from the germline V gene (reference sequence). The CDR3 has 17 amino acids. DNA for the CDR3: TGTGCCAGTAAGAAGGACAGGGCCGTTGGTAGCAATCAGCCCCAGCATTTT. Amino acid sequence: CASKKDRAVGSNQPQHF. The whole variable domain, filled in from reference TRBV19 and TRBJ1-5, reads DGGITQSPKYLFRKEGQNVTLSCEQNLNHDAMYWYRQDPGQGLRLIYYSQIVNDFQKGDIAEGYSVSREKKESFPLTVTSAQKNPTAFYLCASKKDRAVGSNQPQHFGDGTRLSIL.

V and J are TRBV30 and TRBJ2-3, with a possible D match to TRBD2 (6 bases). Germline values: CDR1 GTSNPN, CDR2 SVGIG (reference sequence). V lost 8 bases and J 0 bases, leaving 18 bases between the germline ends. The CDR3 extends over 15 amino acids. CDR3 sequence: CAVKEGYSSTDTQYF. The CDR3 nucleotides are TGTGCCGTAAAGGAGGGCTATTCTAGCACAGATACGCAGTATTTT.

The chain is built from TRBV29-1 and TRBJ2-1; TRBD2 matches 8 bases. This CDR3 region has 14 residues. J was trimmed by 3 bases and V by 8 bases; bases with no gene match: 9. Looked up from germline, CDR1 is SQVTM and CDR2 is ANQGSEA. This chain's CDR3 is CSSRAGDHYNEQFF. The CDR3 DNA follows: TGCAGCTCGAGAGCGGGGGACCACTACAATGAGCAGTTCTTC.

In nucleotides, the CDR3 is TGTGCCAGCAGCCAAGATTCGATCCCAGGGGGCTTCTATAATTCACCCCTCCACTTT. This codes for CASSQDSIPGGFYNSPLHF. This rearrangement joins TRBV3-1 (or the pseudogene TRBV3-2) to TRBJ1-6; 8 bases match TRBD1. Trimming removed 0 bases from V and 3 bases from J; junction bases left unmatched: 10. Germline-derived CDR1 and CDR2 are LGHDT and YNNKEL (reference sequence). There are 19 residues in the CDR3.

The chain carries TRBV30 and TRBJ1-1, with a weak D call TRBD1 (6 bases). Trimming removed 6 bases at V and 1 base at J, with 12 bases between. Germline lookup yields CDR1 GTSNPN and CDR2 SVGIG (reference sequence). The CDR3 is made up of 13 amino acids. Here the CDR3 DNA reads TGTGCCTGTCGGATACAGGGGAACACTGAAGCTTTCTTT. As protein: CACRIQGNTEAFF.

The chain uses TRBV28 and TRBJ1-5, with D unresolved. V was pared by 5 bases and J by 0 bases, with 5 bases between. Per the germline V gene, CDR1 is MDHEN and CDR2 is SYDVKM. CDR3 size: 13 residues. CDR3 residues: CASSRDSNQPQHF. For the CDR3, the DNA is TGTGCCAGCAGTCGGGATAGCAATCAGCCCCAGCATTTT.

The chain is built from TRBV3-1 (or the pseudogene TRBV3-2) and TRBJ1-6; 7 positions agree with TRBD1. CDR3 length: 15 residues. Trimming removed 0 bases from V and 8 bases from J; junction bases left unmatched: 4. The germline gives CDR1 LGHDT, CDR2 YNNKEL (reference sequence). The CDR3 DNA reads TGTGCCAGCAGCCAAGAGGGACAGTTTCATTCACCCCTCCACTTT. Translation: CASSQEGQFHSPLHF.

The V and J genes are TRBV18 and TRBJ2-1; D is possibly TRBD1 (5 bases). The germline CDR1 and CDR2 sequences are KGHSH and LQKENI. The CDR3 length is 14 residues. The ends were cut back, 0 bases at V and 4 bases at J, with 7 bases in the middle. The CDR3 reads CASSPPQAYNEQFF. In DNA, the CDR3 is TGTGCCAGCTCACCACCACAGGCTTACAATGAGCAGTTCTTC.

CDR3 nucleotide sequence: TGCGCCAGCAGCTTGGTCGGGGGGGCCGTTTACGAGCAGTACTTC. Translating gives CASSLVGGAVYEQYF. This rearrangement joins TRBV5-1 to TRBJ2-7; TRBD2 matches 8 bases. This CDR3 spans 15 amino acids. Losses at the gene ends were 0 bases for V and 4 bases for J; bases not matched to a gene: 6. Germline V gene lookup returns CDR1 SGHRS and CDR2 YFSETQ.

The chain links TRBV7-9 to TRBJ2-1; perhaps TRBD2 as D (5 bases). This CDR3 contains 14 residues. V gave up 6 bases and J gave up 0 bases, with 9 bases separating them. From germline, CDR1 is SEHNR and CDR2 FQNEAQ (reference sequence). In DNA form, the CDR3 reads TGTGCCAGCAGTCCCCGGGACTCCTACAATGAGCAGTTCTTC. Encoded protein: CASSPRDSYNEQFF.

The J gene is TRBJ2-2, the V gene TRBV5-4; TRBD1 might be the D (7 bases). This CDR3 comprises 16 residues. V was pared by 4 bases and J by 1 base, with 14 bases between. Germline V gene lookup returns CDR1 SGHNT and CDR2 YYREEE (reference sequence). The CDR3 reads CASSTPRGENTGELFF. The CDR3, as DNA: TGTGCCAGCAGCACCCCCAGGGGGGAGAACACCGGGGAGCTGTTTTTT.

The genes are TRBV11-3 and TRBJ1-1; the match to TRBD1 covers 7 bases. Germline V gives CDR1 SGHNT, CDR2 YENEEA. J was trimmed by 3 bases and V by 5 bases; bases with no gene match: 6. The CDR3 runs to 14 residues. CDR3 amino acids: CASSPRQGYTEAFF. The CDR3 nucleotides are TGTGCCAGCAGCCCTCGACAGGGCTACACTGAAGCTTTCTTT.

This clone appeared once. The gene calls are TRBV5-1 and TRBJ1-2; no clear D. Looked up from germline, CDR1 is SGHRS and CDR2 is YFSETQ. CDR3 length: 13 residues. The ends were cut back, 6 bases at V and 3 bases at J, with 12 bases in the middle. CDR3 sequence reads: CASTPAGDYGYTF. CDR3 sequence (DNA): TGCGCCAGCACCCCTGCGGGAGACTATGGCTACACCTTC.

The CDR3 DNA sequence: TGTGCCATCAGTGAGTCCAACAGGAATAGCAATCAGCCCCAGCATTTT. Protein product: CAISESNRNSNQPQHF. The rearrangement links TRBV10-3 to TRBJ1-5; TRBD1 is a possible D gene (5 bases). The germline V gene has CDR1 ENHRY and CDR2 SYGVKD. This CDR3 region has 16 residues. Deletions cut 0 bases from V and 0 bases from J, with 9 bases between.